Shown below are 21 T cell receptor beta chains from a single sample sequenced in a study of T cell responses to AZD1222 COVID-19 vaccine. Sequencing was performed with immunoSEQ multiplex PCR; in TCRdb, only in-frame clones are kept and a portion is missing. The sample includes about 140,000 clones, around nine tenths of them seen just once. Source: peripheral blood, taken 28 days after the second AZD1222 dose. The source is an adult who received the AZD1222 COVID-19 vaccine.

The chain joins TRBV3-1 (or the pseudogene TRBV3-2) to TRBJ2-7, with D perhaps TRBD1 or TRBD2 (6 bases each). The CDR3 loop spans 15 amino acids. V gave up 0 bases and J gave up 2 bases, with 11 bases separating them. Germline values: CDR1 LGHDT, CDR2 YNNKEL (reference sequence). CDR3 amino acids: CASSQDPGGAYEQYF. The DNA for the CDR3 is TGTGCCAGCAGCCAAGATCCCGGGGGCGCCTACGAGCAGTACTTC.

The CDR3 loop is CASSELAVNTGELFF. The CDR3 bases are TGTGCCAGCAGTGAACTAGCGGTGAACACCGGGGAGCTGTTTTTT. The chain carries TRBV6-1 and TRBJ2-2; 7 positions agree with TRBD2. Germline V gives CDR1 MNHNS, CDR2 SASEGT. V shed 2 bases, J shed 1 base, and the junction held 1 base outside the gene matches. The CDR3 loop spans 15 amino acids.

The rearrangement uses TRBV10-3 and TRBJ1-1, with D unclear. The CDR3 is made up of 15 amino acids. The germline V gene has CDR1 ENHRY and CDR2 SYGVKD. V lost 1 base, J lost 0 bases, and 9 bases lay in between. For the CDR3, the DNA is TGTGCCATCAGTGAGTATAGTCCGATGAACACTGAAGCTTTCTTT. Amino acids: CAISEYSPMNTEAFF.

This chain uses TRBV27 with TRBJ2-7; D gene uncertain. The CDR3 extends over 12 amino acids. V was shortened by 4 bases and J by 3 bases, with 7 bases between the two germline ends. CDR1 is MNHEY, CDR2 SMNVEV, per germline (reference sequence). The CDR3 DNA reads TGTGCCAGCAGTTCCCCTAACTACGAGCAGTACTTC. Translating it yields CASSSPNYEQYF.

The chain joins TRBV4-1 to TRBJ2-5; 9 bases are shared with TRBD1. V dropped 2 bases and J dropped 4; count of bases not matched to a gene: 8. Germline values: CDR1 MGHRA, CDR2 YSYEKL. CDR3 size: 16 residues. CDR3 protein: CASSQLPGQGGETQYF. CDR3 bases: TGCGCCAGCAGCCAATTGCCGGGACAGGGTGGAGAGACCCAGTACTTC.

This sequence joins TRBV10-3 and TRBJ2-3; perhaps TRBD2 as D (6 bases). The length of the CDR3 is 15 residues. The V end lost 4 bases, the J end lost 2 bases, and 13 bases lay between the germline ends. Germline V gene data show CDR1 as ENHRY and CDR2 as SYGVKD. CDR3 DNA: TGTGCCATCAGTGTACAGCGCGGGGACACAGATACGCAGTATTTT. This encodes CAISVQRGDTDTQYF.

The chain couples TRBV4-2 to TRBJ1-1; 8 nucleotides line up with TRBD1. With V trimmed by 0 bases and J by 7 bases, 7 bases remained unmatched. This CDR3 has 15 residues. Germline CDR1 reads LGHNA; CDR2 reads YNFKEQ. CDR3 in amino acids: CASSQDGQGNFEAFF. CDR3 sequence (DNA): TGTGCCAGCAGCCAAGATGGACAGGGAAATTTTGAAGCTTTCTTT.

The chain employs TRBV15 and TRBJ2-1; D remains ambiguous. The CDR3 runs 12 residues. V lost 3 bases to trimming and J lost 2 bases, with 2 bases between them. Germline assignment: CDR1 LNHNV and CDR2 YYDKDF (reference sequence). The CDR3 nucleotides read TGTGCCACCAGCAGCCCCTACAATGAGCAGTTCTTC. Amino acids: CATSSPYNEQFF.

The rearrangement uses TRBV5-1 and TRBJ1-2; D ambiguous. V was shortened by 0 bases and J by 5 bases, with 14 bases between the two germline ends. This CDR3 comprises 15 residues. CDR1 is SGHRS and CDR2 is YFSETQ in the germline V gene. CDR3 protein: CASSLVVSSVYGYTF. The DNA for the CDR3 is TGCGCCAGCAGCTTGGTAGTCAGCTCCGTATATGGCTACACCTTC. The full variable domain, rest sourced from reference TRBV5-1 and TRBJ1-2, is KAGVTQTPRYLIKTRGQQVTLSCSPISGHRSVSWYQQTPGQGLQFLFEYFSETQRNKGNFPGRFSGRQFSNSRSEMNVSTLELGDSALYLCASSLVVSSVYGYTFGSGTRLTVV.

With respect to this clone: In the same sample, other DNA sequences code for this CDR3. This chain connects TRBV5-1 to TRBJ1-1; D unclear. Trimming removed 0 bases from V and 6 bases from J, with 6 bases in between. The V gene's germline CDR1 is SGHRS and CDR2 YFSETQ. This CDR3 spans 12 amino acids. The CDR3 spells CASSLEGPEAFF. The CDR3 nucleotides are TGCGCCAGCAGCTTGGAAGGGCCTGAAGCTTTCTTT. Filled out from reference TRBV5-1 and TRBJ1-1, the complete variable domain reads KAGVTQTPRYLIKTRGQQVTLSCSPISGHRSVSWYQQTPGQGLQFLFEYFSETQRNKGNFPGRFSGRQFSNSRSEMNVSTLELGDSALYLCASSLEGPEAFFGQGTRLTVV.

The V gene is TRBV7-9, the J gene TRBJ1-2; 8 bases match TRBD1. Germline-derived CDR1 and CDR2 are SEHNR and FQNEAQ (reference sequence). This CDR3 has 13 amino acids. Trimming at V came to 5 bases and at J to 6 bases, leaving 5 bases not matched to a gene. CDR3 region: CASSPRQGNGYTF. For the CDR3, the DNA is TGTGCCAGCAGCCCCCGACAGGGGAATGGCTACACCTTC.

The chain joins TRBV19 to TRBJ2-7; TRBD1 or TRBD2 may be the D gene (6 bases each). This CDR3 contains 15 residues. V was shortened by 5 bases and J by 7 bases, with 21 bases between the two germline ends. CDR1 is LNHDA, CDR2 SQIVND, per germline (reference sequence). CDR3 protein: CASSSPTTGAWEQYF. The DNA for the CDR3 is TGTGCCAGTAGTTCCCCAACCACGGGGGCGTGGGAGCAGTACTTC.

The chain uses TRBV4-1 and TRBJ1-2; 9 nucleotides align to TRBD1. After removal of 6 bases from V and 6 bases from J, the junction contained 5 bases not matched to a gene. The CDR3 extends over 13 amino acids. The V gene's germline CDR1 is MGHRA and CDR2 YSYEKL. CDR3 coding DNA: TGCGCCAGCAGGATAACAGGGGGCGATGGCTACACCTTC. Its protein is CASRITGGDGYTF.

This chain uses TRBV4-2 with TRBJ2-1; D gene ambiguous. The CDR3 loop spans 17 amino acids. The germline gives CDR1 LGHNA, CDR2 YNFKEQ. V was cut by 0 bases and J by 0 bases, with 12 bases left in between. The CDR3 DNA sequence: TGTGCCAGCAGCCAAGATAGCACGGCTGTCTCCTACAATGAGCAGTTCTTC. This codes for CASSQDSTAVSYNEQFF.

The chain links TRBV19 to TRBJ1-5; TRBD1 matches at 8 bases. V lost 6 bases and J lost 4; bases outside the gene matches: 5. Germline V gene lookup returns CDR1 LNHDA and CDR2 SQIVND (reference sequence). The CDR3 loop spans 14 amino acids. CDR3 sequence reads: CASSDRGGNQPQHF. CDR3 in DNA: TGTGCCAGTAGCGACAGGGGCGGTAATCAGCCCCAGCATTTT.

The rearrangement joins TRBV5-4 to TRBJ1-3; D is possibly TRBD1 (5 bases). This CDR3 contains 16 residues. V was cut by 4 bases and J by 0 bases, with 14 bases left in between. CDR1 and CDR2 (germline): SGHNT, YYREEE (reference sequence). Here the CDR3 DNA reads TGTGCCAGCAGCCAGGGTAGGGAGTTCTCTGGAAACACCATATATTTT. Protein: CASSQGREFSGNTIYF.

The V gene is TRBV19, the J gene TRBJ2-7, with D unclear. From germline, CDR1 is LNHDA and CDR2 SQIVND (reference sequence). V was pared by 5 bases and J by 2 bases, with 13 bases between. The CDR3 totals 14 residues. CDR3 protein: CASSSRTDAYEQYF. In DNA, the CDR3 is TGTGCCAGTAGTTCGAGGACCGATGCCTACGAGCAGTACTTC.

This chain joins TRBV6-1 and TRBJ2-5; 9 bases agree with TRBD2. Trimming took 3 bases from V and 0 from J; bases not matched to a gene: 2. The CDR3 length is 15 residues. Germline CDR1 is MNHNS and CDR2 is SASEGT. CDR3 in amino acids: CASSEIAGDQETQYF. DNA for the CDR3: TGTGCCAGCAGTGAGATAGCGGGGGACCAAGAGACCCAGTACTTC.

This sequence joins TRBV19 and TRBJ1-6, with a possible D match to TRBD1 (5 bases). The V and J ends lost 2 bases and 9 bases respectively, with 5 bases between them. The CDR3 extends over 12 amino acids. Looked up from germline, CDR1 is LNHDA and CDR2 is SQIVND (reference sequence). The DNA of the CDR3 is TGTGCCAGTAGTATAACAGGTTCACCCCTCCACTTT. It is translated as CASSITGSPLHF.

This clone was seen a single time. CDR3 nucleotide sequence: TGTGCCACCAGCAGGACTACAGGAGCCTCCACCTTC. Translated: CATSRTTGASTF. The chain is built from TRBV15 and TRBJ1-2; a possible D gene is TRBD1 (5 bases). The V end lost 3 bases, the J end lost 13 bases, and 15 bases lay between the germline ends. CDR1 is LNHNV and CDR2 is YYDKDF in the germline V gene (reference sequence). The CDR3 contains 12 residues.

The chain has TRBV11-1 and TRBJ1-6; tentative D call: TRBD1 (5 bases). The germline V gene has CDR1 SGHAT and CDR2 FQDESV (reference sequence). V lost 5 bases to trimming and J lost 5 bases, with 16 bases between them. This CDR3 is built from 16 residues. The DNA for the CDR3 is TGTGCCAGCAGCGTAAGAGGACAAAGGAATAATTCACCCCTCCACTTT. Translation gives CASSVRGQRNNSPLHF. Supplemented by reference TRBV11-1 and TRBJ1-6, the full variable domain reads EAEVAQSPRYKITEKSQAVAFWCDPISGHATLYWYRQILGQGPELLVQFQDESVVDDSQLPKDRFSAERLKGVDSTLKIQPAELGDSAMYLCASSVRGQRNNSPLHFGNGTRLTVT.